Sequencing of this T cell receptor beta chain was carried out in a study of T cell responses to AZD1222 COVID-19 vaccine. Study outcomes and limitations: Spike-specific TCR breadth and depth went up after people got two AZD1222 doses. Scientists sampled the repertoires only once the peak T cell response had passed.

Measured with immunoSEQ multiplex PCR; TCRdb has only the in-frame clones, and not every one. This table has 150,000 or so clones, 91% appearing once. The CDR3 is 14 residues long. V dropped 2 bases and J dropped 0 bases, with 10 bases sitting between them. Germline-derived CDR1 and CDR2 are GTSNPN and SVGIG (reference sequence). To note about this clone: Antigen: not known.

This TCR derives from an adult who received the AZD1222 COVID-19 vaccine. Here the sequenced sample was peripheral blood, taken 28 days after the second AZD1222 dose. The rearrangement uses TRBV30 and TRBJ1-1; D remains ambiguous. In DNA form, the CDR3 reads TGTGCCTGGAGTTACGGACTCTTGAACACTGAAGCTTTCTTT. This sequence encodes CAWSYGLLNTEAFF.